These 8 T cell receptor beta chains originate from one sample sequenced in a study of blood T cell repertoires in COVID-19. The data were produced by immunoSEQ multiplex PCR, yet TCRdb's version contains in-frame clones alone and is incomplete. The data contain 35,000 to 45,000 clones, approximately 80% of them singletons. The sample was peripheral blood. Receptors were obtained from a man in his sixties or seventies with acute or convalescent COVID-19.

The chain combines TRBV10-3 with TRBJ1-5, with 7 bases lining up with TRBD1. Trimming took 2 bases from V and 3 from J; bases not matched to a gene: 4. Germline V lookup: CDR1 ENHRY, CDR2 SYGVKD. The CDR3 runs to 15 residues. CDR3 in amino acids: CAISEQTGNNQPQHF. For the CDR3, the DNA is TGTGCCATCAGTGAGCAGACAGGGAACAATCAGCCCCAGCATTTT.

A few counts support this clone. The chain is built from TRBV3-1 (or the pseudogene TRBV3-2) and TRBJ1-6; D not resolved. From germline, CDR1 is LGHDT and CDR2 YNNKEL (reference sequence). There are 17 residues in the CDR3. Trimming removed 1 base from V and 9 bases from J, with 19 bases in between. The chain's CDR3 is CASSQVNPIPGGSPLHF. In DNA form, the CDR3 reads TGTGCCAGCAGCCAAGTGAATCCCATCCCGGGAGGTTCACCCCTCCACTTT.

The chain joins TRBV4-1 to TRBJ2-5; 7 bases fit TRBD1. With V trimmed by 5 bases and J by 1 base, 4 bases remained unmatched. The CDR3 loop spans 14 amino acids. The germline V gene encodes CDR1 MGHRA and CDR2 YSYEKL. The CDR3 sequence: CASSNRTGQETQYF. In DNA, the CDR3 is TGCGCCAGCAGCAATCGGACAGGCCAAGAGACCCAGTACTTC.

CDR3 coding DNA: TGTGCCAGCAGGTCACAGGGAGGGAATTCACCCCTCCACTTT. Protein product: CASRSQGGNSPLHF. The J gene is TRBJ1-6, the V gene TRBV7-9, with D possibly being TRBD1 (6 bases). V was shortened by 6 bases and J by 7 bases, with 13 bases between the two germline ends. There are 14 residues in the CDR3. The germline gives CDR1 SEHNR, CDR2 FQNEAQ (reference sequence).

The CDR3 sequence is CASSSRVEHEKLFF. DNA for the CDR3: TGTGCCAGCAGTTCCAGGGTGGAACATGAAAAACTGTTTTTT. The chain is built from TRBV6-2 or TRBV6-3 and TRBJ1-4; possibly TRBD1 for D (5 bases). Germline CDR1 is MNHEY and CDR2 is SVGEGT. The CDR3 is 14 amino acids. V lost 4 bases and J lost 6, with 12 bases in between.

This clone has just one count. The rearrangement links TRBV21-1 to TRBJ2-7; TRBD2 reflects the table's D call only, with no check against the DNA. TRBV21-1 is labeled a pseudogene. The CDR3 is 14 residues long. This CDR3 is CASSRGGESYEQYF. The CDR3 DNA follows: TGTGCCAGCAGCCGAGGGGGGGAGTCCTACGAGCAGTACTTC.

For the CDR3, the DNA is TGTGCCAGCAGCCCTGGACAGGGTAATTCACCCCTCCACTTT. It translates to CASSPGQGNSPLHF. V is TRBV3-1 (or the pseudogene TRBV3-2) and J is TRBJ1-6; 8 nucleotides align to TRBD1. CDR1 LGHDT and CDR2 YNNKEL come from the germline V gene (reference sequence). V dropped 4 bases and J dropped 6; count of bases not matched to a gene: 2. The CDR3 loop spans 14 amino acids.

The chain joins TRBV4-1 to TRBJ2-7; TRBD1 matches at 7 bases. The CDR3 loop spans 15 amino acids. Germline loops: CDR1 MGHRA, CDR2 YSYEKL. V shed 5 bases and J 2 bases; nucleotides not matched to a gene: 9. As DNA, the CDR3 is TGCGCCAGCAGCGATGGGACAGCAGACACCTACGAGCAGTACTTC. Its translation: CASSDGTADTYEQYF.